This TCR beta chain derives from a study of blood T cell repertoires in COVID-19. The wider study: There were acute and convalescent COVID-19 samples, and they came from the United States, Italy and Spain. T cells, B-cell-depleted T cells, or PBMCs supplied cDNA or gDNA.

Sequencing was performed with immunoSEQ multiplex PCR; in TCRdb, only in-frame clones are kept and a portion is missing. The repertoire holds some 190,000 clones, with about 83% as singletons. V was cut by 7 bases and J by 0 bases, with 18 bases left in between. This CDR3 is 16 amino acids long. Per germline, CDR1 MNHNY and CDR2 SVGAGI (reference sequence). All exposed participants met a person with COVID-19 within 2 weeks before entering the study. The sample taken for sequencing was PBMCs or T cells enriched from blood (not recorded which). The clonotype comes from a woman in her twenties or thirties who had been exposed to COVID-19. The chain uses TRBV6-6 and TRBJ1-2; a weak D match, TRBD1 (5 bases). Here the CDR3 reads CASIIRQSLANYGYTF. Written as DNA, the CDR3 is TGTGCCAGCATTATAAGACAGTCGTTAGCTAACTATGGCTACACCTTC.